This T cell receptor (beta chain) was retrieved from a study of radiotherapy plus CTLA-4 blockade in lung cancer. Losses at the gene ends were 3 bases for V and 5 bases for J; bases not matched to a gene: 6. Germline CDR1 SNHLY, CDR2 FYNNEI. This CDR3 region has 15 residues. This clone occurred once. TCRdb's copy holds only in-frame clones and misses some; the assay was immunoSEQ multiplex PCR. Counted here are tens of thousands of clones, more than 75% occurring once; the ten biggest clones make up 16%. V usage is TRBV2 and J usage is TRBJ2-5, with 10 bases aligning to TRBD2. The receptor was derived from a human donor with non-small cell lung cancer that progressed on radiotherapy plus ipilimumab. This specimen consisted of peripheral blood, obtained from a patient treated with radiotherapy plus ipilimumab. The CDR3 loop is CASSDRSGRGETQYF. Written as DNA, the CDR3 is TGTGCCAGCAGTGATAGGAGCGGGAGGGGGGAGACCCAGTACTTC.